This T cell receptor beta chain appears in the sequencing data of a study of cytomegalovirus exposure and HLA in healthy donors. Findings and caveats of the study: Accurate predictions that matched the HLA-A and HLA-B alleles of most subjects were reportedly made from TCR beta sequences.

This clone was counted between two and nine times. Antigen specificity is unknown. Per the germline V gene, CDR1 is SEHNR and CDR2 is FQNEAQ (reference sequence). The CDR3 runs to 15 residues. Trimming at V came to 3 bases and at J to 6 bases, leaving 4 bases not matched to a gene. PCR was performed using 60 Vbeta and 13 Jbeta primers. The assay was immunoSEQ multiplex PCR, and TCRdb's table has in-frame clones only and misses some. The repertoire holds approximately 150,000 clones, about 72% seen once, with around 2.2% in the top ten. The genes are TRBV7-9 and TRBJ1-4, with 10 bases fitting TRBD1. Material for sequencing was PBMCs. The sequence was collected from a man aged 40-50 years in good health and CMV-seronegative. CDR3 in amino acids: CASSLGDRGDEKLFF. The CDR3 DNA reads TGTGCCAGCAGCTTGGGGGACAGGGGCGATGAAAAACTGTTTTTT.